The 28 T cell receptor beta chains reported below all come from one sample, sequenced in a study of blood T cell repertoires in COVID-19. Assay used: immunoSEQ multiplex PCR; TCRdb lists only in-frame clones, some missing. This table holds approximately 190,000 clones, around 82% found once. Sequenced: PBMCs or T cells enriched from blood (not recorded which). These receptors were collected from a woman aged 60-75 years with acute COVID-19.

CDR3 sequence reads: CATSAFQAPDTQYF. The DNA for the CDR3 is TGTGCCACCAGTGCTTTCCAGGCTCCAGATACGCAGTATTTT. This sequence joins TRBV24-1 and TRBJ2-3; no reliable D call. The CDR3 is made up of 14 amino acids. Germline V lookup: CDR1 KGHDR, CDR2 SFDVKD. V shed 5 bases and J shed 4 bases, with 12 bases lying between them.

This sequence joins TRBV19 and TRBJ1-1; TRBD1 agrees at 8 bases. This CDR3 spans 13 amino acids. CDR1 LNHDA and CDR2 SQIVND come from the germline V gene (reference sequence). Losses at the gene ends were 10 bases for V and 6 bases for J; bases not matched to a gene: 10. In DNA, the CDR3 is TGTGCCACCGGTTCGACAGGGGATTCTGAAGCTTTCTTT. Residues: CATGSTGDSEAFF.

CDR3 nucleotides: TGTGCCAGCAGAGCCCCAGGGAGCGGGAGCAGAGAGACCCAGTACTTC. Its translation: CASRAPGSGSRETQYF. The chain has TRBV7-2 and TRBJ2-5, with 8 bases lining up with TRBD2. V shed 6 bases and J 4 bases; nucleotides not matched to a gene: 13. Germline loops: CDR1 SGHTA, CDR2 FQGNSA. This CDR3 has 16 residues.

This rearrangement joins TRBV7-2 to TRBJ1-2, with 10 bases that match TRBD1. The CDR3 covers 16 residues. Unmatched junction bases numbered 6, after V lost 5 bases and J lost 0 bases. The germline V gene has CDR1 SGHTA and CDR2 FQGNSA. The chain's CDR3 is CASSQTGGAPNYGYTF. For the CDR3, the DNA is TGTGCCAGCAGCCAGACAGGGGGCGCTCCTAACTATGGCTACACCTTC.

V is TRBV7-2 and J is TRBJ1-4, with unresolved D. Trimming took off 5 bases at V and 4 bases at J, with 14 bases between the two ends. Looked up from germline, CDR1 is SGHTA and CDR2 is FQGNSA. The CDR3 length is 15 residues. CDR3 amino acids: CASSLSGGINEKLFF. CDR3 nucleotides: TGTGCCAGCAGCCTATCCGGCGGGATTAATGAAAAACTGTTTTTT. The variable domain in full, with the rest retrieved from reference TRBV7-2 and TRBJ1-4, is GAGVSQSPSNKVTEKGKDVELRCDPISGHTALYWYRQSLGQGLEFLIYFQGNSAPDKSGLPSDRFSAERTGGSVSTLTIQRTQQEDSAVYLCASSLSGGINEKLFFGSGTQLSVL.

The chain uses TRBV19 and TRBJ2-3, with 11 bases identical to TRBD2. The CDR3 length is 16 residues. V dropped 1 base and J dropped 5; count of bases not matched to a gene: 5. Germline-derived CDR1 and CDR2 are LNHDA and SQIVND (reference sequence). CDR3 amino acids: CASSIVGSGREDTQYF. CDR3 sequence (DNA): TGTGCCAGTAGTATAGTTGGTAGCGGGAGGGAAGATACGCAGTATTTT.

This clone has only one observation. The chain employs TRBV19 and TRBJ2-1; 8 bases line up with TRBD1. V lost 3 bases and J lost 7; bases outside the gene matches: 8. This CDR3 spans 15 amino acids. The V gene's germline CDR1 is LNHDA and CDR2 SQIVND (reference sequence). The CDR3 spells CASSIQGARENEQFF. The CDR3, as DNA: TGTGCCAGTAGTATTCAGGGGGCCAGGGAGAATGAGCAGTTCTTC.

CDR3 loop: CASSMAIQEDYEQYV. The DNA for the CDR3 is TGTGCCAGTAGTATGGCGATACAGGAAGACTACGAGCAGTACGTC. The V gene is TRBV19, the J gene TRBJ2-7; tentatively, D is TRBD1 (5 bases). Trimming pared 3 bases from V and 3 bases from J, leaving 15 bases between. Germline V lookup: CDR1 LNHDA, CDR2 SQIVND (reference sequence). This CDR3 spans 15 amino acids.

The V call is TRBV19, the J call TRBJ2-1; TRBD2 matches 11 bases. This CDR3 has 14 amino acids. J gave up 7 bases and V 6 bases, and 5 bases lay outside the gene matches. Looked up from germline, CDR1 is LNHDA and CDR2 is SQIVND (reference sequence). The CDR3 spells CASRLAGVINEQFF. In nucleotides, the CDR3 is TGTGCCAGTAGACTAGCGGGAGTTATAAATGAGCAGTTCTTC.

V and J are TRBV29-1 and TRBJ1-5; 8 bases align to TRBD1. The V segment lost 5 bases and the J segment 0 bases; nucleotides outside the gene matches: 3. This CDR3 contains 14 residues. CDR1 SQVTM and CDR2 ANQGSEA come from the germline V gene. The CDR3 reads CSVTGGDSNQPQHF. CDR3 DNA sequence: TGCAGCGTTACAGGGGGAGATAGCAATCAGCCCCAGCATTTT.

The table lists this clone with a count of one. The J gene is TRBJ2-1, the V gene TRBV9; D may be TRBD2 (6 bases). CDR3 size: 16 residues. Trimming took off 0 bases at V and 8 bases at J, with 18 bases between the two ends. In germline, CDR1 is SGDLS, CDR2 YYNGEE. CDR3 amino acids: CASSVEGGRRGYEQFF. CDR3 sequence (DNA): TGTGCCAGCAGCGTAGAGGGTGGTCGGAGGGGCTATGAGCAGTTCTTC.

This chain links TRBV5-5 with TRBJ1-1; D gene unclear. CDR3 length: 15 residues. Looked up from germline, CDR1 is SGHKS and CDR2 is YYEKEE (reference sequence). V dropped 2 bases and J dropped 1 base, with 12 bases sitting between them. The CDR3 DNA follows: TGTGCCAGCAGCTTAGGGCGGGCGGGGAACACTGAAGCTTTCTTT. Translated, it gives CASSLGRAGNTEAFF.

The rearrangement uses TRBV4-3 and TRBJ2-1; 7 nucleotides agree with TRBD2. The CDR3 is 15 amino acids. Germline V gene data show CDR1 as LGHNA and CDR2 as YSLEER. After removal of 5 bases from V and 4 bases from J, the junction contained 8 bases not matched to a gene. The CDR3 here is CASSEGLEHYNEQFF. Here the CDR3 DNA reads TGCGCCAGCAGCGAAGGACTAGAACATTACAATGAGCAGTTCTTC.

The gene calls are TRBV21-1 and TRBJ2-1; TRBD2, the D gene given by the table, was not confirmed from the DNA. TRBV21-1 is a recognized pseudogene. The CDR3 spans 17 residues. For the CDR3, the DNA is TGTGCCAGCAACCTAGAGTGCGGGGGCCGGCCGAAGGATGAGCAGTTCTTC. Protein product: CASNLECGGRPKDEQFF.

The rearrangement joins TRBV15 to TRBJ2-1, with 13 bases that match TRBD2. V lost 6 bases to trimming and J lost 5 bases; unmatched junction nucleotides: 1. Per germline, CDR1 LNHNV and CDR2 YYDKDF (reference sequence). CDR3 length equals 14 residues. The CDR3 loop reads CATRGTSGDNEQFF. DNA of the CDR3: TGTGCCACCAGGGGGACTAGCGGGGACAATGAGCAGTTCTTC. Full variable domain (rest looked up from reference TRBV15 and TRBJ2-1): DAMVIQNPRYQVTQFGKPVTLSCSQTLNHNVMYWYQQKSSQAPKLLFHYYDKDFNNEADTPDNFQSRRPNTSFCFLDIRSPGLGDTAMYLCATRGTSGDNEQFFGPGTRLTVL.

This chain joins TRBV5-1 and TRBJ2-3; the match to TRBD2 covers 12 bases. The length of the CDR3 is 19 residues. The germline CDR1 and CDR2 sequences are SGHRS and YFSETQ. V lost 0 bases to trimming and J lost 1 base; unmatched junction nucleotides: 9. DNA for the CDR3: TGCGCCAGCAGCTTGGTCGGGCTAGCGGGAGGGCCGGGCACAGATACGCAGTATTTT. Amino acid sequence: CASSLVGLAGGPGTDTQYF.

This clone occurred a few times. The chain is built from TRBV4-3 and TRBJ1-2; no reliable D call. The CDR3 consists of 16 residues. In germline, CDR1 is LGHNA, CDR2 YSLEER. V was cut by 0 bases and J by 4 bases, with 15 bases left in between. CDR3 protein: CASSQEGRKSIYGYTF. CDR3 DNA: TGCGCCAGCAGCCAAGAAGGGAGAAAAAGTATCTATGGCTACACCTTC.

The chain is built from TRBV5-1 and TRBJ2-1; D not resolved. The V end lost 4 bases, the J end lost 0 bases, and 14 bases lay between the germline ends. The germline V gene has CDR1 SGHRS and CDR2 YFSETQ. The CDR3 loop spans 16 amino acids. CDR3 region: CASSLASLSSYNEQFF. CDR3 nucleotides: TGCGCCAGCAGCCTCGCGAGTTTGAGCTCCTACAATGAGCAGTTCTTC.

CDR3 DNA sequence: TGTGCCAGCAGCTCCCGGTGGGGACTAAATTCACCCCTCCACTTT. Translation gives CASSSRWGLNSPLHF. This rearrangement joins TRBV7-2 to TRBJ1-6; D may be TRBD1 (5 bases). Germline lookup yields CDR1 SGHTA and CDR2 FQGNSA. The CDR3 runs 15 residues. V was clipped by 4 bases and J by 7 bases, with 14 bases between them.

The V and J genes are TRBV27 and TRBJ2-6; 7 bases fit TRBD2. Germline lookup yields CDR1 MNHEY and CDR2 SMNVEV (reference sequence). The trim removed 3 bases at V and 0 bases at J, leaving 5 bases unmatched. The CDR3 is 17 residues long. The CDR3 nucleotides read TGTGCCAGCAGTTTTCGCTCGGGGGGCTCTGGGGCCAACGTCCTGACTTTC. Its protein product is CASSFRSGGSGANVLTF.

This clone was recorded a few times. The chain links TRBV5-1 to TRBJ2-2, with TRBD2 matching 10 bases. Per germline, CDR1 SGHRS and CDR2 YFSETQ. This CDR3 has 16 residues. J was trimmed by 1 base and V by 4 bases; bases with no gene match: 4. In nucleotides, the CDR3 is TGCGCCAGCAGCCTACGACTAGCGGGGAACACCGGGGAGCTGTTTTTT. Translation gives CASSLRLAGNTGELFF.

The CDR3 loop is CASSQTGVGNQPQHF. The CDR3 DNA reads TGTGCCAGCAGTCAGACAGGGGTCGGCAATCAGCCCCAGCATTTT. The chain recombines TRBV25-1 with TRBJ1-5; 8 nucleotides line up with TRBD1. This CDR3 contains 15 residues. The V and J ends lost 5 bases and 2 bases, in that order; junction bases with no gene match: 5. The germline V gene encodes CDR1 MGHDK and CDR2 SYGVNS.

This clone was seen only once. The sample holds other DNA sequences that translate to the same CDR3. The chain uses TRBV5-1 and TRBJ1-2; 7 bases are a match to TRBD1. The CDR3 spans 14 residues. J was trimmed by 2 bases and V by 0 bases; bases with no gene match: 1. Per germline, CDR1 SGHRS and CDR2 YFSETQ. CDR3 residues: CASSLEGANYGYTF. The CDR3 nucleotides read TGCGCCAGCAGCTTGGAGGGGGCGAACTATGGCTACACCTTC.

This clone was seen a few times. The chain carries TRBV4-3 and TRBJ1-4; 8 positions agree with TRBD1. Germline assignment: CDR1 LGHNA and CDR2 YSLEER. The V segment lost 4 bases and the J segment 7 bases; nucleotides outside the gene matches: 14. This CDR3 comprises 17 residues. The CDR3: CASSLLRQGSGGEKLFF. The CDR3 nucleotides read TGCGCCAGCAGCCTACTTAGACAGGGGTCGGGGGGTGAAAAACTGTTTTTT.

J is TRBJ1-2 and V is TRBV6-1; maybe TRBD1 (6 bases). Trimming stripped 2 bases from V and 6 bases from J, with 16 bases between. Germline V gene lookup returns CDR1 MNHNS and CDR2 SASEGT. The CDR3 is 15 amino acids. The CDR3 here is CASSEFTEGVNGYTF. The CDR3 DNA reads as TGTGCCAGCAGTGAATTCACTGAGGGGGTGAATGGCTACACCTTC.

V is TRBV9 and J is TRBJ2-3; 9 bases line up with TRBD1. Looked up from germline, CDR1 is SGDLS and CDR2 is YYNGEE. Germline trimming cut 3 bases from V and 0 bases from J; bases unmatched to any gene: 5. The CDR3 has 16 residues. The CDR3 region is CASSAMGQGSTDTQYF. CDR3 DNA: TGTGCCAGCAGCGCGATGGGACAGGGTAGCACAGATACGCAGTATTTT.

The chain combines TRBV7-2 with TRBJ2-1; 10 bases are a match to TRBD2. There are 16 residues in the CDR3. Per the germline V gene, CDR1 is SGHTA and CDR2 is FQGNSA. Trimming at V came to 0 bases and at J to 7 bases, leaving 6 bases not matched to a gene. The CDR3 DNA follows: TGTGCCAGCAGCTTAGCCGCTAGCGGGAGTAGGAATGAGCAGTTCTTC. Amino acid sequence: CASSLAASGSRNEQFF.

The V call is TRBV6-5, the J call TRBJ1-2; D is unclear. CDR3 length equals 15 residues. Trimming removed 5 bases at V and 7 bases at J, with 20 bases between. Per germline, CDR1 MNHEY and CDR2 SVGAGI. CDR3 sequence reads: CASSPRRGSVAGYTF. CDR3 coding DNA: TGTGCCAGCAGTCCCAGACGGGGTAGTGTCGCTGGCTACACCTTC.